This T cell receptor (beta chain) was captured in a study of OX40 agonist ivuxolimab in advanced cancers. The table came from immunoSEQ multiplex PCR; TCRdb's copy has only in-frame clones and leaves some out. The sample records over 45,000 clones, roughly 85% being singletons. V was clipped by 3 bases and J by 1 base; unmatched bases: 6. The CDR3 is 17 amino acids. The germline gives CDR1 SGHDN, CDR2 FVKESK. V is TRBV14 and J is TRBJ2-7, with 13 bases aligning to TRBD2. This TCR was sampled from an adult with an advanced solid tumor such as melanoma, head and neck, liver or kidney cancer. Sequenced material: CD4+ or CD8+ T cells sorted from blood, taken in a trial of the OX40 agonist ivuxolimab. CDR3 DNA sequence: TGTGCCAGCAGCCAGGGCCCGGGACTAGCGGGGTCCTACGAGCAGTACTTC. This sequence encodes CASSQGPGLAGSYEQYF.